One and the same sample provided the 24 T cell receptor beta chains below, sequenced in a study of PD-1 blockade in mismatch repair-deficient tumors. TCRdb's copy holds only in-frame clones and misses some; the assay was immunoSEQ multiplex PCR. The sample has 15,000 or so clones, around 80% seen once. The sample consisted of PBMCs, taken less than 15 weeks after starting pembrolizumab. These receptor sequences come from an adult with mismatch repair-deficient cancer.

In its sample, this clone was seen a few times. Written as DNA, the CDR3 is TGTGCCAGCAGTTCTAGACTAGCCAGTGAGCAGTACTTC. The encoded protein is CASSSRLASEQYF. The chain links TRBV6-5 to TRBJ2-7; 7 bases line up with TRBD2. The CDR3 totals 13 residues. The J segment lost 7 bases and the V segment lost 4 bases, leaving 7 bases of the junction unmatched. Germline CDR1 and CDR2: MNHEY and SVGAGI.

V and J are TRBV7-6 and TRBJ2-1; 8 nucleotides line up with TRBD1. The CDR3 length is 17 residues. Germline CDR1 and CDR2: SGHVS and FNYEAQ. Losses at the gene ends were 4 bases for V and 9 bases for J; bases not matched to a gene: 17. As DNA, the CDR3 is TGTGCCAGCAGCTCCGAAGGCGGACAGGGAAACAAGCTTGAGCAGTTCTTC. Amino acids: CASSSEGGQGNKLEQFF.

CDR3 DNA sequence: TGCGCCAGCAGCTTGGGCAGGATTAACTATGGCTACACCTTC. Encoded protein: CASSLGRINYGYTF. The chain joins TRBV5-1 to TRBJ1-2; D not resolved. Germline V gene data show CDR1 as SGHRS and CDR2 as YFSETQ. The germline V and J ends were trimmed by 0 bases and 1 base, with 7 bases remaining between them. The CDR3 has 14 amino acids.

This chain uses TRBV9 with TRBJ2-1, with 7 bases lining up with TRBD2. The germline V gene has CDR1 SGDLS and CDR2 YYNGEE. The CDR3 is made up of 17 amino acids. V trimming: 5 bases; J trimming: 7 bases; junction bases outside the gene matches: 18. The CDR3 region has the DNA TGTGCCAGCAGTTCAGTAGGGAGGGCCGGGGTACAGAATGAGCAGTTCTTC. Protein sequence: CASSSVGRAGVQNEQFF. The full variable domain, rest sourced from reference TRBV9 and TRBJ2-1, is DSGVTQTPKHLITATGQRVTLRCSPRSGDLSVYWYQQSLDQGLQFLIQYYNGEERAKGNILERFSAQQFPDLHSELNLSSLELGDSALYFCASSSVGRAGVQNEQFFGPGTRLTVL.

V usage is TRBV28 and J usage is TRBJ2-1; 7 bases are shared with TRBD2. Losses at the gene ends were 2 bases for V and 6 bases for J; bases not matched to a gene: 10. Germline V CDR1 and CDR2: MDHEN, SYDVKM. The CDR3 runs to 16 residues. DNA of the CDR3: TGTGCCAGCAGTTTACAATTAGCGGGTAAGGGCAATGAGCAGTTCTTC. Translating it yields CASSLQLAGKGNEQFF.

The DNA of the CDR3 is TGTGCCAGCAGGTATAACAGGGGGGATGAAGCTTTCTTT. Translation gives CASRYNRGDEAFF. The chain couples TRBV6-5 to TRBJ1-1, with TRBD1 matching over 8 bases. CDR1 is MNHEY, CDR2 SVGAGI, per germline. Unmatched junction bases numbered 7, after V lost 6 bases and J lost 7 bases. The CDR3 is 13 amino acids.

This chain links TRBV18 with TRBJ1-1; D possibly corresponds to TRBD1 (5 bases). The CDR3 is made up of 14 amino acids. The germline V gene has CDR1 KGHSH and CDR2 LQKENI. Trimming shortened V by 1 base and J by 5 bases, and 11 bases separated the two germline ends. The CDR3 protein is CASSPLPGFTEAFF. The CDR3 bases are TGTGCCAGCTCACCACTTCCAGGGTTTACTGAAGCTTTCTTT.

This clone is a singleton in its sample. V and J are TRBV5-8 and TRBJ2-1; D is ambiguous. Trimming removed 4 bases from V and 5 bases from J, with 13 bases in between. The CDR3 has 14 amino acids. In germline, CDR1 is SGHTS, CDR2 YDEGEE. The CDR3 loop is CASSGWAGDNEQFF. CDR3 DNA sequence: TGTGCCAGCAGCGGGTGGGCCGGTGACAATGAGCAGTTCTTC.

The chain links TRBV11-2 to TRBJ1-2, with a tentative D call TRBD1 (5 bases). Trimming took 0 bases from V and 8 from J, leaving 13 bases between them. The CDR3 contains 14 residues. CDR1 and CDR2 from the germline V gene are SGHAT and FQNNGV. The CDR3 loop reads CASSLEGAGLGYTF. CDR3 nucleotide sequence: TGTGCCAGCAGCTTAGAAGGGGCAGGCCTGGGCTACACCTTC.

This chain joins TRBV9 and TRBJ2-4, with D uncertain. The length of the CDR3 is 15 residues. The V gene lost 0 bases and the J gene lost 1 base, with 8 bases spanning the gap. Germline-derived CDR1 and CDR2 are SGDLS and YYNGEE. CDR3 nucleotides: TGTGCCAGCAGCGTAGCTACCGGGGCCAAAAACATTCAGTACTTC. Amino acid sequence: CASSVATGAKNIQYF.

This clone has more than one count but fewer than ten. The chain couples TRBV5-6 to TRBJ2-7; D is possibly TRBD1 (6 bases). This CDR3 comprises 13 residues. The germline CDR1 and CDR2 sequences are SGHDT and YYEEEE. The ends were cut back, 2 bases at V and 2 bases at J, with 8 bases in the middle. CDR3 loop: CASSLNRAYEQYF. The DNA for the CDR3 is TGTGCCAGCAGCTTAAACAGGGCCTACGAGCAGTACTTC.

The genes are TRBV6-6 and TRBJ1-4, with 8 bases fitting TRBD1. CDR3 length: 14 residues. Germline V gives CDR1 MNHNY, CDR2 SVGAGI (reference sequence). Losses at the gene ends were 6 bases for V and 8 bases for J; bases not matched to a gene: 8. Written as DNA, the CDR3 is TGTGCCAGCAGCCCGGGACAGGAGGGAGAAAAACTGTTTTTT. It translates to CASSPGQEGEKLFF.

The CDR3 DNA reads TGTGCCAGCAGTTTGGGGGGGCGCGTGAGCACTGAAGCTTTCTTT. Translating gives CASSLGGRVSTEAFF. The genes are TRBV28 and TRBJ1-1; weak D call: TRBD1 (6 bases). This CDR3 has 15 amino acids. The V end was cut by 3 bases, the J end by 4 bases, with 15 bases between. The germline V gene has CDR1 MDHEN and CDR2 SYDVKM.

The chain links TRBV19 to TRBJ2-3; 7 bases line up with TRBD1. The germline CDR1 and CDR2 sequences are LNHDA and SQIVND (reference sequence). The CDR3 sequence is 14 residues long. V dropped 4 bases and J dropped 8; count of bases not matched to a gene: 9. The CDR3 coding sequence is TGTGCCAGTAGTAATACAGGGGAAAGGAGTACGCAGTATTTT. This sequence encodes CASSNTGERSTQYF. Full variable domain (missing parts from reference TRBV19 and TRBJ2-3): DGGITQSPKYLFRKEGQNVTLSCEQNLNHDAMYWYRQDPGQGLRLIYYSQIVNDFQKGDIAEGYSVSREKKESFPLTVTSAQKNPTAFYLCASSNTGERSTQYFGPGTRLTVL.

The V and J genes are TRBV11-2 and TRBJ1-2; unclear D gene. The CDR3 runs 12 residues. Germline V CDR1 and CDR2: SGHAT, FQNNGV. The ends were cut back, 3 bases at V and 3 bases at J, with 5 bases in the middle. Here the CDR3 DNA reads TGTGCCAGCAGCTTCACAGACTATGGCTACACCTTC. It yields the protein CASSFTDYGYTF.

The chain is built from TRBV30 and TRBJ1-1; D not certain. Trimming stripped 2 bases from V and 0 bases from J, with 10 bases between. This CDR3 is built from 14 residues. Germline V gene data show CDR1 as GTSNPN and CDR2 as SVGIG (reference sequence). CDR3 sequence: CAWSFSYMNTEAFF. The CDR3 nucleotides read TGTGCCTGGAGTTTTAGCTACATGAACACTGAAGCTTTCTTT.

V and J are TRBV6-6 and TRBJ1-2; D not resolved. Germline loops: CDR1 MNHNY, CDR2 SVGAGI (reference sequence). The CDR3 is 15 amino acids. Trimming removed 2 bases from V and 4 bases from J, with 14 bases in between. This CDR3 is CASSYGERWVYGYTF. The CDR3 region has the DNA TGTGCCAGCAGTTACGGGGAGAGGTGGGTCTATGGCTACACCTTC.

The genes are TRBV9 and TRBJ2-3, with a tentative D call TRBD2 (6 bases). Deletions cut 0 bases from V and 0 bases from J, with 8 bases between. This CDR3 region has 15 residues. Germline V lookup: CDR1 SGDLS, CDR2 YYNGEE. CDR3 loop: CASSVGAGSTDTQYF. The CDR3 region has the DNA TGTGCCAGCAGCGTAGGGGCGGGGAGCACAGATACGCAGTATTTT.

This chain connects TRBV18 to TRBJ2-5, with a weak D call TRBD1 (6 bases). The germline CDR1 and CDR2 sequences are KGHSH and LQKENI. CDR3 length equals 13 residues. V lost 5 bases to trimming and J lost 5 bases, with 12 bases between them. CDR3 coding DNA: TGTGCCAGCTCAAGGACAGAACGGGAGACCCAGTACTTC. It encodes CASSRTERETQYF. Drawing the rest from reference TRBV18 and TRBJ2-5, the complete variable domain is NAGVMQNPRHLVRRRGQEARLRCSPMKGHSHVYWYRQLPEEGLKFMVYLQKENIIDESGMPKERFSAEFPKEGPSILRIQQVVRGDSAAYFCASSRTERETQYFGPGTRLLVL.

The chain recombines TRBV9 with TRBJ1-6; no firm D call. Germline V CDR1 and CDR2: SGDLS, YYNGEE. The CDR3 contains 15 residues. With 3 bases removed from V and 7 bases from J, the gap between germline ends came to 14 bases. The CDR3 DNA is TGTGCCAGCAGCGCAGGAGAGGGCATGAATTCACCCCTCCACTTT. Translation gives CASSAGEGMNSPLHF.

V is TRBV19 and J is TRBJ1-5; TRBD1 matches 8 bases. Losses at the gene ends were 6 bases for V and 4 bases for J; bases not matched to a gene: 14. The CDR3 loop spans 17 amino acids. CDR1 is LNHDA and CDR2 is SQIVND in the germline V gene (reference sequence). The CDR3 sequence: CASRYGTGGGGNQPQHF. The CDR3 DNA is TGTGCCAGTAGGTATGGGACAGGAGGAGGGGGTAATCAGCCCCAGCATTTT.

DNA for the CDR3: TGTGCCAGCAGAAATCGCGGGACAGGGGTTTTTCCCCTCCACTTT. This encodes CASRNRGTGVFPLHF. J is TRBJ1-6 and V is TRBV27; TRBD1 aligns across 10 bases. This CDR3 region has 15 residues. V lost 6 bases and J lost 13; bases outside the gene matches: 12. The V gene's germline CDR1 is MNHEY and CDR2 SMNVEV (reference sequence).

The V gene is TRBV7-9, the J gene TRBJ1-4; 10 nucleotides align to TRBD1. CDR1 and CDR2 (germline): SEHNR, FQNEAQ (reference sequence). The CDR3 covers 15 residues. Unmatched junction bases numbered 7, after V lost 5 bases and J lost 7 bases. The CDR3 DNA follows: TGTGCCAGCAGCCCCGGACAGGGGGATATTGAAAAACTGTTTTTT. It codes for CASSPGQGDIEKLFF.

The chain combines TRBV6-1 with TRBJ2-5, with D unresolved. The V gene lost 4 bases and the J gene lost 0 bases, with 6 bases spanning the gap. This CDR3 contains 13 residues. Germline CDR1 MNHNS, CDR2 SASEGT. The CDR3 region is CASSAPYQETQYF. CDR3 in DNA: TGTGCCAGCAGTGCTCCGTACCAAGAGACCCAGTACTTC.